Below, one T cell receptor beta chain is given with its context. Its target is unknown. The data were taken from a study of T cells after yellow fever vaccination. Study overall: Each low-cell-number fraction was prepared by means of SMART-Seq v4 Ultra Low Input.

Study-wide findings and caveats: Most clones from primary vaccination resurfaced after the booster (approximately 95% CD4, more than 75% CD8). Bulk-population clonotypes that are abundant could appear as contaminants in FACS-sorted repertoires.

In TCRdb, the 5' RACE reads were re-called with MiXCR into one record per CDR3 protein. The table lists some 300,000 distinct CDR3 sequences, 7% to 9% of them singletons. This clonotype was obtained from a man aged 18 to 30 who received the YFV17D yellow fever vaccine. This material consisted of PBMCs, taken roughly 45 days after the first yellow fever vaccination.

CDR3 loop: CASSTYRGRWETQYF. The DNA of the CDR3 is TGTGCCAGCAGCACCTACAGGGGGCGATGGGAGACCCAGTACTTC. The chain uses TRBV7-9 and TRBJ2-5, with TRBD1 matching over 9 bases. Germline V gene data show CDR1 as SEHNR and CDR2 as FQNEAQ (reference sequence). Germline trimming cut 5 bases from V and 5 bases from J; bases unmatched to any gene: 9. CDR3 length: 15 amino acids.